Ten or more counts support the clone carrying this T cell receptor beta chain. The antigen is not known. The sample belongs to a study of regulatory T cells in long-lasting Graves disease. Study-wide results and limits: Favored usage of TRBV28, TRBJ1-2 and TRBJ2-5 was recorded in persistent disease. Researchers examined only peripheral blood and not thyroid tissue.

Time point described: newly diagnosed GD, antithyroid drugs for less than 3 months. After RNA was extracted from PBMCs, the TCR library was made from it. An endocrinology unit in Xi'an, China, supplied the patients. Sequencing libraries for TCR beta were prepared with iRepertoire HTBI primers and Arm-PCR of CDR3 regions. TCRdb reprocessed the multiplex PCR reads with MiXCR, giving one entry per CDR3 protein. Of around 460,000 distinct CDR3 sequences detected, 14% appear once; the ten largest clones hold roughly 18%. Trimming took off 5 bases at V and 4 bases at J, with 16 bases between the two ends. This CDR3 is 15 amino acids long. Looked up from germline, CDR1 is SEHNR and CDR2 is FQNEAQ (reference sequence). These records were also assigned to another study, of T cells in Graves' hyperthyroidism and ophthalmopathy. That source notes: A model of 13 V-J pairs discriminated ophthalmopathy from stable hyperthyroidism.

The genes are TRBV7-9 and TRBJ2-3, with D perhaps TRBD2 (6 bases). Material: peripheral blood mononuclear cells (PBMCs), obtained at new diagnosis, from a patient treated with antithyroid drugs. The sequence was obtained from a woman aged 50 to 65 with Graves disease. The CDR3: CASSPKRRVSDTQYF. Here the CDR3 DNA reads TGTGCCAGCAGCCCCAAGCGGAGGGTATCAGATACGCAGTATTTT.